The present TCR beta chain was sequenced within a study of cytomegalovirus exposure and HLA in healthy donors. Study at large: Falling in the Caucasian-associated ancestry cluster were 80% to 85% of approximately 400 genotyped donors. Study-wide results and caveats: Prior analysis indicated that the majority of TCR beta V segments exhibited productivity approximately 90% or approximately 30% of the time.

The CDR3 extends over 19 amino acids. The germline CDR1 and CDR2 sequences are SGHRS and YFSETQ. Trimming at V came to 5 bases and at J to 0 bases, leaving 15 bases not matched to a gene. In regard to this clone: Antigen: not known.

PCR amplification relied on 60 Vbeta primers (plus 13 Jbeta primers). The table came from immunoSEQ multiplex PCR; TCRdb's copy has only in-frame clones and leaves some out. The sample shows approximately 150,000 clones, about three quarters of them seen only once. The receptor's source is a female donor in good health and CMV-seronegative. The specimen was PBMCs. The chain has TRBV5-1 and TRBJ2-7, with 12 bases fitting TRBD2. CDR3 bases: TGCGCCAGCAGTTCAGGGAGTTTTTTGACTAGCGGGAGCTCCTACGAGCAGTACTTC. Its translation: CASSSGSFLTSGSSYEQYF.